This T cell receptor (beta chain) was profiled in a study of CD8 T cells in ankylosing spondylitis. General observations from the study: Ankylosing spondylitis blood appeared to be characterized by a TCR beta motif of several highly homologous variants. Reports say disease-linked clones showed up significantly more in matched ankylosing spondylitis synovial fluid.

The CDR3 has 13 amino acids. CDR1 is LGHNT, CDR2 FRNRAP, per germline. About this clonotype itself: Its antigen is not known. Germline and junction disagree at one end, which may indicate a read error.

TCR beta libraries were made by quantitative 5'-RACE with molecular barcodes. From the 5' RACE reads, TCRdb called clonotypes with MiXCR, one entry per CDR3 protein. The table lists fewer than 550,000 distinct CDR3 sequences, approximately 5.3% of them singletons. The chain joins TRBV12-5 to TRBJ2-1; D is perhaps TRBD1 (6 bases). The sequenced material came from blood, either unsorted or a sorted T cell fraction (not recorded which). The sequence was collected from a male donor with ankylosing spondylitis. The CDR3 nucleotides are TGTGCTAGTGGCCCAGGGGTCCACAATGCGCAGTTCTTC. Its protein product is CASGPGVHNAQFF.